A selection of T cell receptor beta chains follows, all from one sample in a study of blood T cell repertoires in COVID-19. Sequenced by immunoSEQ multiplex PCR; TCRdb stores in-frame clones only, minus some. Among approximately 190,000 clones listed, around 86% were seen once. Source material: peripheral blood. Receptors were obtained from a man aged 80 or over with acute or convalescent COVID-19. CDR3s include the opening cysteine and the closing phenylalanine or tryptophan. The D gene is left open where the match is weak. Only part of the rows carry a size: once, few, many, or a class if the clone is expanded.

size,J,D,length,V,CDR3,DNA
.,TRBJ1-2,.,13,TRBV2,CASTEGEGYGYTF,TGTGCCAGCACGGAGGGGGAGGGCTATGGCTACACCTTC
once,TRBJ2-1,TRBD2,13,TRBV2,CASSVRRGDEQFF,TGTGCCAGCAGTGTCAGGCGGGGGGATGAGCAGTTCTTC
.,TRBJ1-3,TRBD1,11,TRBV10-3,CAISTTGTIYF,TGTGCCATCAGTACGACAGGGACCATATATTTT
few,TRBJ1-5,TRBD1,16,TRBV11-1,CASSRLGQKSNQPQHF,TGTGCCAGCAGCCGACTGGGACAGAAAAGCAATCAGCCCCAGCATTTT
.,TRBJ2-7,TRBD1,16,TRBV7-2,CASSRTTGGIIYEQYF,TGTGCCAGCAGCCGGACTACAGGGGGCATTATCTACGAGCAGTACTTC
.,TRBJ2-5,.,14,TRBV5-1,CASSSGLSQETQYF,TGCGCCAGCAGCTCCGGACTGAGCCAAGAGACCCAGTACTTC
few,TRBJ1-2,.,12,TRBV18,CASSPPRDGYTF,TGTGCCAGCTCACCACCGAGGGATGGCTACACCTTC
.,TRBJ1-1,.,13,TRBV10-3,CAISVTENTEAFF,TGTGCCATCAGTGTTACAGAGAACACTGAAGCTTTCTTT
.,TRBJ2-7,TRBD1,14,TRBV20-1,CSASYGTGPYEQYF,TGCAGTGCTAGTTACGGGACAGGACCCTACGAGCAGTACTTC
.,TRBJ2-7,TRBD1,13,TRBV6-5,CASSRDRVYEQYF,TGTGCCAGCAGTAGAGACAGGGTGTACGAGCAGTACTTC
once,TRBJ1-2,TRBD1,13,TRBV5-4,CASSSTGVYGYTF,TGTGCCAGCAGCTCGACAGGGGTCTATGGCTACACCTTC
.,TRBJ1-4,TRBD1,15,TRBV24-1,CATSETGAGNEKLFF,TGTGCCACCAGTGAAACAGGGGCAGGTAATGAAAAACTGTTTTTT
.,TRBJ1-2,TRBD1,14,TRBV7-2,CASSPDRGNYGYTF,TGTGCCAGCAGCCCGGACAGGGGCAACTATGGCTACACCTTC
.,TRBJ2-1,TRBD2,17,TRBV6-2/TRBV6-3,CASSYTGLAGSLNEQFF,TGTGCCAGCAGTTACACGGGACTAGCGGGAAGTCTTAATGAGCAGTTCTTC
few,TRBJ2-7,TRBD1,12,TRBV19,CASSSTGQTQYF,TGTGCCAGTAGCTCGACAGGGCAAACGCAGTACTTC
.,TRBJ2-2,TRBD1,14,TRBV7-3,CASSVTGNTGKLFF,TGTGCCAGCAGCGTGACAGGGAACACCGGGAAGCTGTTTTTT
.,TRBJ2-1,TRBD2,14,TRBV29-1,CSVEDVTSGRFQFF,TGCAGCGTTGAAGATGTAACTAGCGGGAGATTTCAGTTCTTC
.,TRBJ2-7,TRBD2,15,TRBV5-4,CASSPSGASSYEQYF,TGTGCCAGCAGCCCCAGCGGGGCGAGCTCCTACGAGCAGTACTTC
.,TRBJ2-2,TRBD1,16,TRBV5-1,CASSYGQGADTGELFF,TGCGCCAGCAGCTATGGACAGGGGGCGGACACCGGGGAGCTGTTTTTT
once,TRBJ2-1,TRBD2,16,TRBV3-1/TRBV3-2,CASSRRPGGPGRGQFF,TGTGCCAGCAGCCGAAGACCGGGAGGGCCAGGACGGGGGCAGTTCTTC
.,TRBJ1-1,.,19,TRBV11-3,CASSLDDSGLGEMNTEAFF,TGTGCCAGCAGCTTAGATGATTCGGGACTGGGGGAAATGAACACTGAAGCTTTCTTT
.,TRBJ2-6,.,15,TRBV13,CASSSRISGANVLTF,TGTGCCAGCAGCTCCCGTATCTCTGGGGCCAACGTCCTGACTTTC
.,TRBJ2-1,.,15,TRBV5-1,CASSSDRNYYNEQFF,TGCGCCAGCAGCTCCGACAGGAATTACTACAATGAGCAGTTCTTC
.,TRBJ1-2,TRBD1,16,TRBV6-5,CASSYNSPGQPYGYTF,TGTGCCAGCAGTTACAATAGCCCGGGACAGCCATATGGCTACACCTTC
.,TRBJ2-3,TRBD1,13,TRBV24-1,CATRQGRTDTQYF,TGTGCCACCAGACAGGGGCGCACAGATACGCAGTATTTT
.,TRBJ1-1,.,15,TRBV25-1,CASSDSQPMNTEAFF,TGTGCCAGCAGTGATTCACAGCCCATGAACACTGAAGCTTTCTTT
.,TRBJ1-3,.,13,TRBV27,CASSQGSGNTIYF,TGTGCCAGCAGCCAGGGCTCTGGAAACACCATATATTTT
.,TRBJ1-5,.,13,TRBV4-2,CASSHQSNQPQHF,TGTGCCAGCAGCCATCAGAGCAATCAGCCCCAGCATTTT
.,TRBJ2-5,.,16,TRBV2,CASSEGWVRDQETQYF,TGTGCCAGCAGTGAAGGATGGGTTCGGGACCAAGAGACCCAGTACTTC
.,TRBJ2-7,.,13,TRBV19,CASSRGVQSEQYF,TGTGCCAGTAGTCGGGGAGTCCAAAGCGAGCAGTACTTC
.,TRBJ2-2,TRBD2,16,TRBV9,CASSPGLAGYTGELFF,TGTGCCAGCAGCCCCGGACTAGCGGGATACACCGGGGAGCTGTTTTTT
.,TRBJ2-2,.,15,TRBV10-3,CAISEPGRYTGELFF,TGTGCCATCAGTGAGCCGGGGAGGTACACCGGGGAGCTGTTTTTT
once,TRBJ1-5,.,15,TRBV7-2,CASSLGRQFNQPQHF,TGTGCCAGCAGCTTAGGGAGACAGTTCAATCAGCCCCAGCATTTT
.,TRBJ2-5,TRBD1,15,TRBV7-2,CASRPPGGEGETQYF,TGTGCCAGCAGGCCCCCAGGGGGCGAAGGGGAGACCCAGTACTTC
.,TRBJ1-2,.,13,TRBV19,CASRAQGMDGYTF,TGTGCCAGTAGGGCACAGGGCATGGATGGCTACACCTTC
.,TRBJ2-3,TRBD2,15,TRBV7-9,CASSLAGGPTDTQYF,TGTGCCAGCAGCCTAGCGGGAGGGCCCACAGATACGCAGTATTTT
.,TRBJ2-6,TRBD1,15,TRBV29-1,CSARQGSSGANVLTF,TGCAGCGCTCGACAGGGGAGCTCTGGGGCCAACGTCCTGACTTTC
.,TRBJ2-7,.,16,TRBV18,CASSPPRGGAPYEQYF,TGTGCCAGCTCACCACCGCGCGGGGGCGCCCCCTACGAGCAGTACTTC
.,TRBJ1-1,.,11,TRBV7-6,CASSLDGVAFF,TGTGCCAGCAGCTTAGACGGGGTTGCTTTCTTT
.,TRBJ2-7,.,13,TRBV7-2,CASSKKEPYEQYF,TGTGCCAGCAGTAAGAAGGAGCCCTACGAGCAGTACTTC
.,TRBJ2-7,TRBD2,13,TRBV2,CASSNPAGVEQYF,TGTGCCAGCAGCAACCCAGCGGGAGTCGAGCAGTACTTC
medium-sized,TRBJ2-4,TRBD2,18,TRBV4-1,CASSQDTGTSNVKNIQYF,TGCGCCAGCAGCCAAGATACCGGGACTAGTAATGTCAAAAACATTCAGTACTTC
.,TRBJ2-7,.,14,TRBV19,CASSRADKPYEQYF,TGTGCCAGTAGTAGAGCGGATAAACCCTACGAGCAGTACTTC
few,TRBJ1-1,.,12,TRBV6-6,CASSLGYTEAFF,TGTGCCAGCAGTCTCGGGTACACTGAAGCTTTCTTT
.,TRBJ2-1,TRBD2,15,TRBV10-3,CAIRATSGRDYEQFF,TGTGCCATCAGGGCGACTAGCGGGAGGGATTATGAGCAGTTCTTC
once,TRBJ1-4,.,13,TRBV18,CASSPPADEKLFF,TGTGCCAGCTCACCACCGGCTGATGAAAAACTGTTTTTT
.,TRBJ2-5,TRBD2,16,TRBV7-9,CASSHHPSGYQETQYF,TGTGCCAGCAGCCACCACCCTAGCGGATACCAAGAGACCCAGTACTTC
.,TRBJ2-1,TRBD2,15,TRBV5-1,CASYSGGLGNNEQFF,TGCGCCAGCTACTCGGGGGGACTAGGGAACAATGAGCAGTTCTTC
.,TRBJ2-7,TRBD2,14,TRBV5-1,CASSLGLASYEQYF,TGCGCCAGCAGCTTGGGACTAGCCTCCTACGAGCAGTACTTC
few,TRBJ1-2,.,15,TRBV24-1,CATSSPPGANYGYTF,TGTGCCACCAGTTCCCCCCCCGGTGCTAACTATGGCTACACCTTC
.,TRBJ2-6,.,19,TRBV19,CASSGGNLLRFFGANVLTF,TGTGCCAGTAGTGGAGGGAACCTTCTACGGTTCTTTGGGGCCAACGTCCTGACTTTC
.,TRBJ2-1,.,18,TRBV14,CASSQGRQGGSSYNEQFF,TGTGCCAGCAGCCAAGGAAGGCAAGGCGGAAGCTCCTACAATGAGCAGTTCTTC
.,TRBJ1-4,TRBD1,15,TRBV6-2/TRBV6-3,CASSSPGQVNEKLFF,TGTGCCAGCAGTAGCCCGGGACAGGTGAATGAAAAACTGTTTTTT
.,TRBJ2-3,.,14,TRBV23-1,CASSQFIWEDTQYF,TGCGCCAGCAGTCAGTTCATTTGGGAGGATACGCAGTATTTT
few,TRBJ2-7,TRBD2,14,TRBV7-2,CASSFVSSGNEQYF,TGTGCCAGCAGCTTCGTATCTAGCGGGAACGAGCAGTACTTC
.,TRBJ1-4,TRBD1,15,TRBV3-1/TRBV3-2,CASSQRTGFNEKLFF,TGTGCCAGCAGCCAGAGGACAGGCTTTAATGAAAAACTGTTTTTT
.,TRBJ2-1,TRBD2,17,TRBV14,CASSRGLAGGLLNEQFF,TGTGCCAGCAGCCGCGGACTAGCGGGAGGGCTTTTAAATGAGCAGTTCTTC
.,TRBJ2-7,TRBD2,15,TRBV28,CASFRAGGSFLEQYF,TGTGCCAGCTTTAGAGCTGGCGGGAGTTTTCTAGAGCAGTACTTC
.,TRBJ1-3,TRBD1,16,TRBV11-3,CASVSSGQGKGNTIYF,TGTGCCAGCGTTTCGTCGGGACAGGGGAAGGGAAACACCATATATTTT